One and the same sample provided the 32 T cell receptor beta chains below, sequenced in a study of blood T cell repertoires in COVID-19. Sequencing used immunoSEQ multiplex PCR; TCRdb keeps in-frame clones, though not all of them. This table has about 53,000 clones, about 80% appearing once. Sequencing was performed on peripheral blood. The receptors shown here come from a human donor in a cohort sampled during active COVID-19.

J is TRBJ1-1 and V is TRBV9, with D possibly being TRBD1 (6 bases). Germline-derived CDR1 and CDR2 are SGDLS and YYNGEE. This CDR3 region has 15 residues. V lost 3 bases to trimming and J lost 4 bases, with 16 bases between them. Here the CDR3 DNA reads TGTGCCAGCAGCGAGAGGGGGACGGGAGGCACTGAAGCTTTCTTT. This sequence encodes CASSERGTGGTEAFF.

The count of this clone is one. The CDR3 DNA reads TGTGCCAGCTCACCCGGACAGGAATACGAGCAGTACTTC. As protein: CASSPGQEYEQYF. The chain has TRBV18 and TRBJ2-7; 7 bases are shared with TRBD1. The CDR3 length is 13 residues. Germline-derived CDR1 and CDR2 are KGHSH and LQKENI. The V segment lost 3 bases and the J segment 4 bases; nucleotides outside the gene matches: 3.

J is TRBJ1-6 and V is TRBV2, with 7 bases identical to TRBD1. In germline, CDR1 is SNHLY, CDR2 FYNNEI. This CDR3 comprises 16 residues. V lost 3 bases to trimming and J lost 9 bases; unmatched junction nucleotides: 11. For the CDR3, the DNA is TGTGCCAGCAGTGAGGAGACAGGGAGGAACGGTTCACCCCTCCACTTT. Amino acid sequence: CASSEETGRNGSPLHF.

This clone was detected once. The chain joins TRBV29-1 to TRBJ1-1; maybe TRBD1 (5 bases). The CDR3 consists of 14 residues. V lost 6 bases, J lost 0 bases, and 14 bases lay in between. Per the germline V gene, CDR1 is SQVTM and CDR2 is ANQGSEA. The CDR3 region is CSVPMGGLNTEAFF. CDR3 bases: TGCAGCGTGCCCATGGGGGGGTTGAACACTGAAGCTTTCTTT.

V gene TRBV19 combines with J gene TRBJ1-2, with 11 bases aligning to TRBD1. Germline V gene data show CDR1 as LNHDA and CDR2 as SQIVND (reference sequence). V gave up 9 bases and J gave up 3 bases; unmatched junction bases: 12. This CDR3 spans 16 amino acids. CDR3 DNA sequence: TGTGCCAGCAGTCGTGGACAGGGGGCCGGGGACTATGGCTACACCTTC. This gives the protein CASSRGQGAGDYGYTF.

The chain uses TRBV19 and TRBJ2-2; 11 positions agree with TRBD2. With 3 bases clipped from V and 1 base from J, the junction kept 13 bases outside the gene matches. The CDR3 is 20 residues long. Germline assignment: CDR1 LNHDA and CDR2 SQIVND (reference sequence). This chain's CDR3 is CASSISRLAGILWNTGELFF. CDR3 DNA sequence: TGTGCCAGTAGTATTAGTCGACTAGCGGGGATATTGTGGAACACCGGGGAGCTGTTTTTT. Full variable domain (remainder filled in from reference TRBV19 and TRBJ2-2): DGGITQSPKYLFRKEGQNVTLSCEQNLNHDAMYWYRQDPGQGLRLIYYSQIVNDFQKGDIAEGYSVSREKKESFPLTVTSAQKNPTAFYLCASSISRLAGILWNTGELFFGEGSRLTVL.

The J gene is TRBJ2-1, the V gene TRBV5-6, with 11 bases matching TRBD2. V shed 0 bases, J shed 9 bases, and the junction held 5 bases outside the gene matches. Germline V gives CDR1 SGHDT, CDR2 YYEEEE. This CDR3 is built from 15 residues. The CDR3 spells CASSLELAGVREQFF. CDR3 sequence (DNA): TGTGCCAGCAGCTTGGAACTAGCGGGAGTGCGTGAGCAGTTCTTC.

The chain employs TRBV9 and TRBJ2-3; D ambiguous. Germline CDR1 is SGDLS and CDR2 is YYNGEE. V lost 4 bases and J lost 4, with 13 bases in between. This CDR3 contains 14 residues. CDR3 in amino acids: CASSSPWASDTQYF. The CDR3 DNA is TGTGCCAGCAGCTCCCCCTGGGCATCAGATACGCAGTATTTT.

V gene TRBV25-1 combines with J gene TRBJ1-2, with 9 bases lining up with TRBD1. Per the germline V gene, CDR1 is MGHDK and CDR2 is SYGVNS. Trimming removed 1 base from V and 2 bases from J; junction bases left unmatched: 2. CDR3 size: 15 residues. CDR3 DNA: TGTGCCAGCAGTGAATCCGGGACAGGGAACTATGGCTACACCTTC. Its protein is CASSESGTGNYGYTF.

The chain joins TRBV5-6 to TRBJ1-1; the D gene is possibly TRBD1 (5 bases). V lost 3 bases to trimming and J lost 3 bases, with 24 bases between them. Germline V lookup: CDR1 SGHDT, CDR2 YYEEEE. The CDR3 totals 18 residues. The chain's CDR3 is CASSWGGVGFGFDTEAFF. The DNA of the CDR3 is TGTGCCAGCAGCTGGGGAGGGGTCGGATTTGGCTTTGACACTGAAGCTTTCTTT.

The J gene is TRBJ2-1, the V gene TRBV7-2, with D possibly being TRBD1 (6 bases). The CDR3 extends over 14 amino acids. Per germline, CDR1 SGHTA and CDR2 FQGNSA. V was pared by 0 bases and J by 9 bases, with 12 bases between. As DNA, the CDR3 is TGTGCCAGCAGCTTAGCGGGGGCAGGAGGTGAGCAGTTCTTC. It translates to CASSLAGAGGEQFF.

This clone was detected only a few times. This chain links TRBV29-1 with TRBJ2-7, with D perhaps TRBD1 (6 bases). Germline V gene sequence: CDR1 SQVTM, CDR2 ANQGSEA. Between the trimmed V and J ends, which lost 4 bases and 6 bases, there was a span of 25 bases. The CDR3 runs 16 residues. The CDR3, as DNA: TGCAGCGTTGTTTCGGCGCGAGCAGGCACAGGGATCGAGCAGTACTTC. This codes for CSVVSARAGTGIEQYF.

The gene calls are TRBV6-5 and TRBJ2-5; TRBD2 is a possible D gene (6 bases). Germline CDR1 is MNHEY and CDR2 is SVGAGI. Trimming pared 0 bases from V and 7 bases from J, leaving 12 bases between. The CDR3 contains 14 residues. As DNA, the CDR3 is TGTGCCAGCAGTTACTCGCGACTAGTCGTGACCCAGTACTTC. Translated: CASSYSRLVVTQYF.

The chain is built from TRBV10-1 and TRBJ2-3; 8 bases align to TRBD2. The CDR3 spans 17 residues. Germline-derived CDR1 and CDR2 are WNHNN and SYGVQD (reference sequence). V trimming: 3 bases; J trimming: 2 bases; junction bases outside the gene matches: 10. In nucleotides, the CDR3 is TGCGCCAGCAGTGATTCAACCGTAGCGGGGACCACAGATACGCAGTATTTT. This gives the protein CASSDSTVAGTTDTQYF.

The chain has TRBV27 and TRBJ2-7, with 7 bases matching TRBD1. The CDR3 loop spans 16 amino acids. The germline gives CDR1 MNHEY, CDR2 SMNVEV (reference sequence). The J segment lost 2 bases and the V segment lost 3 bases, leaving 10 bases of the junction unmatched. The CDR3 protein is CASSFRRDRRPYEQYF. CDR3 in DNA: TGTGCCAGCAGTTTTAGACGGGACAGACGACCCTACGAGCAGTACTTC.

V gene TRBV5-4 combines with J gene TRBJ2-1; 11 bases agree with TRBD2. The CDR3 runs 16 residues. Trimming at V came to 4 bases and at J to 4 bases, leaving 7 bases not matched to a gene. Germline V lookup: CDR1 SGHNT, CDR2 YYREEE (reference sequence). In DNA, the CDR3 is TGTGCCAGCAGCCGATTTAGCGGGGGGGGTTACAATGAGCAGTTCTTC. It yields the protein CASSRFSGGGYNEQFF.

The chain carries TRBV4-1 and TRBJ1-2; possible D gene TRBD1, 5 bases. Deletions cut 1 base from V and 5 bases from J, with 14 bases between. There are 15 residues in the CDR3. The germline gives CDR1 MGHRA, CDR2 YSYEKL. CDR3 loop: CASSQVFDSLYGYTF. CDR3 DNA sequence: TGCGCCAGCAGCCAAGTTTTCGACAGCCTATATGGCTACACCTTC.

This chain links TRBV28 with TRBJ1-5; a possible D gene is TRBD1 (6 bases). The CDR3 totals 12 residues. With 8 bases removed from V and 9 bases from J, the gap between germline ends came to 14 bases. CDR1 is MDHEN and CDR2 is SYDVKM in the germline V gene. The CDR3 reads CASEAGARPQHF. Written as DNA, the CDR3 is TGTGCCAGCGAGGCGGGGGCTCGGCCCCAGCATTTT.

The chain uses TRBV3-1 (or the pseudogene TRBV3-2) and TRBJ1-5, with D uncertain. The CDR3 runs to 12 residues. V dropped 5 bases and J dropped 7 bases, with 9 bases sitting between them. Germline CDR1 is LGHDT and CDR2 is YNNKEL (reference sequence). CDR3 sequence reads: CASSFGGQPQHF. The CDR3 coding sequence is TGTGCCAGCAGCTTCGGCGGGCAGCCCCAGCATTTT.

The gene calls are TRBV5-4 and TRBJ1-5; D is undetermined. The CDR3 consists of 13 residues. Trimming shortened V by 0 bases and J by 7 bases, and 8 bases separated the two germline ends. In germline, CDR1 is SGHNT, CDR2 YYREEE (reference sequence). The CDR3 nucleotides read TGTGCCAGCAGCTTGGAGGGAGGCCAGCCCCAGCATTTT. Translating it yields CASSLEGGQPQHF.

The chain is built from TRBV12-3 or TRBV12-4 and TRBJ2-7; D gene unclear. This CDR3 contains 13 residues. Between the trimmed V and J ends, which lost 4 bases and 2 bases, there was a span of 9 bases. The CDR3 loop is CASSYEETYEQYF. CDR3 DNA: TGTGCCAGCAGTTATGAAGAGACCTACGAGCAGTACTTC.

This chain joins TRBV27 and TRBJ1-4; 8 nucleotides line up with TRBD1. The V gene's germline CDR1 is MNHEY and CDR2 SMNVEV (reference sequence). The CDR3 totals 13 residues. Unmatched junction bases numbered 3, after V lost 9 bases and J lost 3 bases. The CDR3 region is CASQDRANEKLFF. DNA of the CDR3: TGTGCCAGTCAGGACAGGGCTAATGAAAAACTGTTTTTT. The whole variable domain, remainder taken from reference TRBV27 and TRBJ1-4, is EAQVTQNPRYLITVTGKKLTVTCSQNMNHEYMSWYRQDPGLGLRQIYYSMNVEVTDKGDVPEGYKVSRKEKRNFPLILESPSPNQTSLYFCASQDRANEKLFFGSGTQLSVL.

The CDR3 DNA reads as TGTGCCAGCAGCTGGGAGGGATCGGAGACCCAGTACTTC. It is translated as CASSWEGSETQYF. V and J are TRBV14 and TRBJ2-5, with 7 bases fitting TRBD2. The germline CDR1 and CDR2 sequences are SGHDN and FVKESK. The CDR3 runs to 13 residues. With V trimmed by 5 bases and J by 5 bases, 5 bases remained unmatched.

The rearrangement uses TRBV3-1 (or the pseudogene TRBV3-2) and TRBJ2-3; 12 positions agree with TRBD2. This CDR3 comprises 17 residues. Trimming took 1 base from V and 5 from J; bases not matched to a gene: 7. Germline CDR1 and CDR2: LGHDT and YNNKEL (reference sequence). DNA for the CDR3: TGTGCCAGCAGCCAAGCGGCTAGCGGGGGGGCAGGAGATACGCAGTATTTT. Encoded protein: CASSQAASGGAGDTQYF.

J is TRBJ1-1 and V is TRBV6-5, with 9 bases aligning to TRBD1. This CDR3 contains 11 residues. The V and J ends lost 4 bases and 11 bases, in that order; junction bases with no gene match: 2. Germline V CDR1 and CDR2: MNHEY, SVGAGI. The CDR3 bases are TGTGCCAGCAGTTGGGACAGGGCGGCTTTCTTT. This gives the protein CASSWDRAAFF.

V and J are TRBV27 and TRBJ2-1; 7 nucleotides match TRBD1. V lost 6 bases and J lost 4; bases outside the gene matches: 12. Per germline, CDR1 MNHEY and CDR2 SMNVEV (reference sequence). The CDR3 contains 16 residues. CDR3 in DNA: TGTGCCAGCAGACAAACAGGGGCAGGTGTGTACAATGAGCAGTTCTTC. It yields the protein CASRQTGAGVYNEQFF.

The gene calls are TRBV24-1 and TRBJ2-1, with 12 nucleotides matching TRBD1. The CDR3 is 18 residues long. Germline CDR1 KGHDR, CDR2 SFDVKD. Germline trimming cut 1 base from V and 6 bases from J; bases unmatched to any gene: 9. Written as DNA, the CDR3 is TGTGCCACCAGTGATTTTCAAGGGACAGGGGGCAGTAGCAATGAGCAGTTCTTC. Its translation: CATSDFQGTGGSSNEQFF.

The chain joins TRBV19 to TRBJ2-1, with 8 bases aligning to TRBD2. Unmatched junction bases numbered 5, after V lost 5 bases and J lost 11 bases. The CDR3 consists of 12 residues. Per the germline V gene, CDR1 is LNHDA and CDR2 is SQIVND (reference sequence). Here the CDR3 reads CASSGREGQQFF. In nucleotides, the CDR3 is TGTGCCAGTAGTGGTCGGGAGGGACAGCAGTTCTTC.

This chain uses TRBV5-1 with TRBJ2-1; 10 nucleotides agree with TRBD2. Trimming took 1 base from V and 9 from J; bases not matched to a gene: 7. Per germline, CDR1 SGHRS and CDR2 YFSETQ. The CDR3 loop spans 15 amino acids. CDR3 DNA: TGCGCCAGCAGCTTGCTAGCGGGGGCCCCAGGTGAGCAGTTCTTC. Translated, it gives CASSLLAGAPGEQFF.

V gene TRBV6-5 combines with J gene TRBJ2-2, with D possibly matching TRBD2 (5 bases). CDR3 size: 15 residues. Deletions cut 6 bases from V and 6 bases from J, with 17 bases between. CDR1 MNHEY and CDR2 SVGAGI come from the germline V gene. The CDR3 is CASSHSAVRPGELFF. As DNA, the CDR3 is TGTGCCAGCAGCCATAGCGCCGTCCGGCCCGGGGAGCTGTTTTTT.

The count of this clone is one. The V and J genes are TRBV5-6 and TRBJ2-3; 10 bases are a match to TRBD1. The CDR3 contains 13 residues. Germline V lookup: CDR1 SGHDT, CDR2 YYEEEE. V lost 7 bases and J lost 4; bases outside the gene matches: 3. The CDR3 DNA reads as TGTGCCAGCGGGACAGGGGCAGCAGATACGCAGTATTTT. Translated, it gives CASGTGAADTQYF.

The chain recombines TRBV12-3 or TRBV12-4 with TRBJ1-2; the D is unclear. The CDR3 sequence is 13 residues long. V was shortened by 5 bases and J by 3 bases, with 10 bases between the two germline ends. CDR3 in DNA: TGTGCCAGCAGTCCATACCCGGACTATGGCTACACCTTC. Translation gives CASSPYPDYGYTF.